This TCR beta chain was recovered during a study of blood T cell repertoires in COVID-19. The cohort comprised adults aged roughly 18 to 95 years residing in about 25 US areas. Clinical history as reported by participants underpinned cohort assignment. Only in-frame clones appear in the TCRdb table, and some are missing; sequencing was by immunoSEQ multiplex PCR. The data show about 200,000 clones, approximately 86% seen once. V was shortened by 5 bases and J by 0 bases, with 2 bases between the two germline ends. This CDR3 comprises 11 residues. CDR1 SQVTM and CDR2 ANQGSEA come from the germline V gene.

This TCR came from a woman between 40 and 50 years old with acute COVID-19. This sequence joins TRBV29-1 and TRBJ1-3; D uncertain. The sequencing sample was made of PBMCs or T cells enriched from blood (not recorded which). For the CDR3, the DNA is TGCAGCGTTCGCTCTGGAAACACCATATATTTT. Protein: CSVRSGNTIYF.